This record looks at one TCR beta chain sequence and its context. What it recognizes is unknown. The data are from a study of immune heterogeneity within non-small cell lung tumors. Study at large: There was 1 tumor not otherwise specified, along with some 11 non-squamous carcinomas and several squamous cell carcinomas.

Template material for each sample was 550 to 750 ng of bulk tumor genomic DNA. Several widely spaced biopsies per primary tumor were taken during surgery. Before undergoing curative surgery, patients had newly diagnosed non-small cell lung cancer that was untreated. It was newly diagnosed non-small cell lung cancer patients having surgery with curative intent who served as donors. For the TCR beta CDR3, multiplex PCR with 32 V and 13 J primers performed the amplification. TCRdb analysed the multiplex PCR reads with MiXCR anew, one entry per CDR3 protein. The data contain fewer than 5,500 distinct CDR3 sequences, roughly 20% of them singletons. The CDR3 extends over 13 amino acids. V was shortened by 1 base and J by 7 bases, with 11 bases between the two germline ends. Germline loops: CDR1 SGHTA, CDR2 FQGNSA. Study-wide results and limits: Higher local tumor mutational burden went with moderately higher local T-cell clonality, R around 0.3. Alongside site-unique high-frequency clones, identical dominant CDR3 beta clonotypes recurred across tumor sites within a patient.

The V gene is TRBV7-2, the J gene TRBJ2-7, with D tentatively TRBD1 (6 bases). What was sequenced was lung tumor tissue. The clonotype originates from a man between 60 and 75 years old with non-small cell lung cancer. The CDR3 DNA follows: TGTGCCAGCAGCTTAGATTGGGGGCGGGAGCAGTACTTC. Its protein is CASSLDWGREQYF.